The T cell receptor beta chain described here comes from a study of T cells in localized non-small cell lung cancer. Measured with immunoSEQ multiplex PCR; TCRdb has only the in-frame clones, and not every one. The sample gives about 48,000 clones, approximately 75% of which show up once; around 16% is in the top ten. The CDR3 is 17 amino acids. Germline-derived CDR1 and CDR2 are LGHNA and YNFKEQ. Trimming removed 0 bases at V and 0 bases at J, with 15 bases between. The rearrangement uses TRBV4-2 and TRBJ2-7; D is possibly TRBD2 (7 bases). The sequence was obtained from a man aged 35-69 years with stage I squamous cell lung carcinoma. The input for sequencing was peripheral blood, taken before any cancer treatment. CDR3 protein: CASSQDPTAGASYEQYF. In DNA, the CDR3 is TGTGCCAGCAGCCAAGATCCGACCGCGGGGGCCTCCTACGAGCAGTACTTC.